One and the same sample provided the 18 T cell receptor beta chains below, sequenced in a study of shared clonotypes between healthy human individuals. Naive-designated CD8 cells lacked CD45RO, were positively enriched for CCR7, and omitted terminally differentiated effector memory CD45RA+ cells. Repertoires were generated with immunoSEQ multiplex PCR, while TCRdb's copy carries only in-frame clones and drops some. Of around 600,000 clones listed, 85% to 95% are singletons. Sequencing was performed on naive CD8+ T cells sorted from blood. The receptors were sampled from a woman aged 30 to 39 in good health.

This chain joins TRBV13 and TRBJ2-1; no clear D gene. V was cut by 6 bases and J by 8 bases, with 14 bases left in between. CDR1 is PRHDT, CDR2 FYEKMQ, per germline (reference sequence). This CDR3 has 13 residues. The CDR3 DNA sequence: TGTGCCAGCAGTCGCCCTACCTCCTATGAGCAGTTCTTC. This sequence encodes CASSRPTSYEQFF.

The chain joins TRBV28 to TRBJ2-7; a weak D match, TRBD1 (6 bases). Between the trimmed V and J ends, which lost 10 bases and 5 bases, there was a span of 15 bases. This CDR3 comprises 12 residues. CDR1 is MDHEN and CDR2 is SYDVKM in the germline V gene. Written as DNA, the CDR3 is TGTGCCACCTACAGGGACGGCGACGAGCAGTACTTC. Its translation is CATYRDGDEQYF.

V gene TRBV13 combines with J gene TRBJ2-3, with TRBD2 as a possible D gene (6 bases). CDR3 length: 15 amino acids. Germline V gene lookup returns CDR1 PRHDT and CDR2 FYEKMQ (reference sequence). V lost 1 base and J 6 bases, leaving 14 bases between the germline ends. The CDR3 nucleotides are TGTGCCAGCAGCTTAGCTAGCGCCCTGGGGGATACGCAGTATTTT. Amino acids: CASSLASALGDTQYF.

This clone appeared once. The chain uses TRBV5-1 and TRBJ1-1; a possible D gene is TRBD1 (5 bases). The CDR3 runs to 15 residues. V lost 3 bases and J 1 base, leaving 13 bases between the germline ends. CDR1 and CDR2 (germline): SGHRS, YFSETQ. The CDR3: CASSWGPGGNTEAFF. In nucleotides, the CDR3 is TGCGCCAGCAGCTGGGGCCCAGGCGGGAACACTGAAGCTTTCTTT.

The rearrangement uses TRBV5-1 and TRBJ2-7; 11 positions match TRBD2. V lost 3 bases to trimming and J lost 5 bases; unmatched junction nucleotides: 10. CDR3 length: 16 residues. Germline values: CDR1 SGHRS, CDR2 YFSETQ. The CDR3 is CASSSASLAGGHEQYF. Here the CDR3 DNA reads TGCGCCAGCAGCTCGGCCTCTCTAGCGGGAGGCCACGAGCAGTACTTC.

The CDR3 DNA reads as TGTGCCAGCAGTGGAGGTATAGCCAAAAACATTCAGTACTTC. Its protein is CASSGGIAKNIQYF. The gene calls are TRBV2 and TRBJ2-4; D is unclear. The CDR3 loop spans 14 amino acids. Germline V gene sequence: CDR1 SNHLY, CDR2 FYNNEI. V lost 4 bases and J lost 0, with 7 bases in between.

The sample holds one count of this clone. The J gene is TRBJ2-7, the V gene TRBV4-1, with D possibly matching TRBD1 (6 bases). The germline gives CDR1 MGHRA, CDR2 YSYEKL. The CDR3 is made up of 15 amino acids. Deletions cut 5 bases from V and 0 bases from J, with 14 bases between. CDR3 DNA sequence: TGCGCCAGCAGCAACCGACAGGAGTTCTCCTACGAGCAGTACTTC. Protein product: CASSNRQEFSYEQYF.

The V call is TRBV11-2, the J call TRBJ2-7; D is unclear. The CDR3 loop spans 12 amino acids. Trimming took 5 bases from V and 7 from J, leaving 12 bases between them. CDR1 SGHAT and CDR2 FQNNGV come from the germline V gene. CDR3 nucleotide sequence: TGTGCCAGCAGCCGACTCGGTTCAGAGCAGTACTTC. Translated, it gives CASSRLGSEQYF.

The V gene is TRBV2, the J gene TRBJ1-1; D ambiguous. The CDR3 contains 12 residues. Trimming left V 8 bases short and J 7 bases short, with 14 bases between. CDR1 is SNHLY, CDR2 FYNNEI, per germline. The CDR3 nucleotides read TGTGCCAGCCCCCGGTCAGATGGTGAAGCTTTCTTT. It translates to CASPRSDGEAFF.

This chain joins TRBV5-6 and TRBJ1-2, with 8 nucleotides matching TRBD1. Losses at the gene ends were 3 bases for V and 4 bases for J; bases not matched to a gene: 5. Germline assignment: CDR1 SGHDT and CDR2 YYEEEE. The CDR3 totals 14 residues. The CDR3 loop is CASSSGGFPYGYTF. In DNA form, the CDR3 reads TGTGCCAGCAGCTCAGGGGGCTTCCCCTATGGCTACACCTTC. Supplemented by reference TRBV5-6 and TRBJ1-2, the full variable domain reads DAGVTQSPTHLIKTRGQQVTLRCSPKSGHDTVSWYQQALGQGPQFIFQYYEEEERQRGNFPDRFSGHQFPNYSSELNVNALLLGDSALYLCASSSGGFPYGYTFGSGTRLTVV.

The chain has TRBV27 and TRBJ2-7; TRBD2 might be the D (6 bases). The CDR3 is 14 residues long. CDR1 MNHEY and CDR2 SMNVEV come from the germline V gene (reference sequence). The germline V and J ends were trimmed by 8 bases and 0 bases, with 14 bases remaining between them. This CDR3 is CASRLGRDSYEQYF. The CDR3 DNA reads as TGTGCCAGCCGTCTCGGGCGGGACTCCTACGAGCAGTACTTC.

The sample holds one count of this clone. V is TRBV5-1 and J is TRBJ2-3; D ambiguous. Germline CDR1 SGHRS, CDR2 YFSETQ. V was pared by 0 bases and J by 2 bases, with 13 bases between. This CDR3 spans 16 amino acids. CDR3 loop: CASSLAGFEFTDTQYF. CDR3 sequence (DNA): TGCGCCAGCAGCTTGGCCGGATTTGAATTCACAGATACGCAGTATTTT.

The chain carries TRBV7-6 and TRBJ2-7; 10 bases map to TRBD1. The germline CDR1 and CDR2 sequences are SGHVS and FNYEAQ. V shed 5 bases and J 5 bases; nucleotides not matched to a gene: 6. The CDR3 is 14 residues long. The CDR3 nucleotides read TGTGCCAGCAGCCTCGGGACAGGGGTCGACGAGCAGTACTTC. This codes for CASSLGTGVDEQYF.

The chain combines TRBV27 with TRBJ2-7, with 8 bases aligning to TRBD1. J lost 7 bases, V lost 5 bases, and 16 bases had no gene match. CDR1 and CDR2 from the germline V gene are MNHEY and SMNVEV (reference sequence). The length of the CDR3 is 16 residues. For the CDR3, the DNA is TGTGCCAGCAGTCTCCTCTCCTCGACAGGGGCTGGGGAGCAGTACTTC. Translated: CASSLLSSTGAGEQYF.

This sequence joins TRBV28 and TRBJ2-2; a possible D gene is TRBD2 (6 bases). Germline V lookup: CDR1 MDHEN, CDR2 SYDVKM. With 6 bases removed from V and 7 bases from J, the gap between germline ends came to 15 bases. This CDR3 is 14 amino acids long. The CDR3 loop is CASRPAGENGELFF. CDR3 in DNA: TGTGCCAGCAGACCAGCGGGCGAGAACGGGGAGCTGTTTTTT.

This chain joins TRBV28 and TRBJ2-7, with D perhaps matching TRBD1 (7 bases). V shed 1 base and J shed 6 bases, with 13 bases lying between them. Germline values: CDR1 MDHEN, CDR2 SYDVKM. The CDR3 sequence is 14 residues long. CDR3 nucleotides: TGTGCCAGCAGTTTATCGCGACAGGGAGGCGAGCAGTACTTC. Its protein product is CASSLSRQGGEQYF.

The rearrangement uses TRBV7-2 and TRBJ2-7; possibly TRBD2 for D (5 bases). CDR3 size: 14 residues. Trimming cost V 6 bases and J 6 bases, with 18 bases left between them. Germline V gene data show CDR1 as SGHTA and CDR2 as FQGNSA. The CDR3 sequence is CASRGFLGKGEQYF. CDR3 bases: TGTGCCAGCAGGGGTTTCCTCGGGAAGGGCGAGCAGTACTTC.

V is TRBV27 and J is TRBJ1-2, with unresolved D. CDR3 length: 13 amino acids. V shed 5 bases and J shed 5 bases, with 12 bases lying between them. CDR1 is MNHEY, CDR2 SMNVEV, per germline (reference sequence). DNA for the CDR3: TGTGCCAGCAGTCTAATGAGTGGATATGGCTACACCTTC. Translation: CASSLMSGYGYTF.